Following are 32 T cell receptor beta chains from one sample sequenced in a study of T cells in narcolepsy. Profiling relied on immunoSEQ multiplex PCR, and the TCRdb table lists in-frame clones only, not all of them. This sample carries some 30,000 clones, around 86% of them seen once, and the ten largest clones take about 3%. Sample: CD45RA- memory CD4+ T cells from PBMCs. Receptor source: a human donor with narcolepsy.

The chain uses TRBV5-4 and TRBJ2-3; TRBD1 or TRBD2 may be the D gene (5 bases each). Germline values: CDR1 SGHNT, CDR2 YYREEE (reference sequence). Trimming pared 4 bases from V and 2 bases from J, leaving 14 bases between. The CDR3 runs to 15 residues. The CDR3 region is CASSPEGTYTDTQYF. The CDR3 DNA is TGTGCCAGCAGCCCAGAAGGGACCTACACAGATACGCAGTATTTT.

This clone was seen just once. CDR3 in DNA: TGTGCCAGCAGCCAGAGCGGGACTAGGGGAGGTACGCAGTATTTT. This codes for CASSQSGTRGGTQYF. This sequence joins TRBV7-8 and TRBJ2-3; 8 nucleotides line up with TRBD2. V trimming: 5 bases; J trimming: 8 bases; junction bases outside the gene matches: 12. CDR3 length: 15 amino acids. Germline assignment: CDR1 SGHVS and CDR2 FQNEAQ. The whole variable domain, filled in from reference TRBV7-8 and TRBJ2-3, reads GAGVSQSPRYKVAKRGQDVALRCDPISGHVSLFWYQQALGQGPEFLTYFQNEAQLDKSGLPSDRFFAERPEGSVSTLKIQRTQQEDSAVYLCASSQSGTRGGTQYFGPGTRLTVL.

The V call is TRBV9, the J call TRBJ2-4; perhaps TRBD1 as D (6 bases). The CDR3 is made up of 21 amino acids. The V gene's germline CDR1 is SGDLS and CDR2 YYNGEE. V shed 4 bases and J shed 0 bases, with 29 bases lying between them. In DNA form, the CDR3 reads TGTGCCAGCAGCCCCAAACCCCCCACAGGGACACCTTCTCTAGCCAAAAACATTCAGTACTTC. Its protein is CASSPKPPTGTPSLAKNIQYF.

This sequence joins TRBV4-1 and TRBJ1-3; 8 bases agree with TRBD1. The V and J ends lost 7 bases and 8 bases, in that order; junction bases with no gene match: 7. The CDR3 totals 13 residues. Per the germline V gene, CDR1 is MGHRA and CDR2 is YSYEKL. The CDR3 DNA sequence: TGCGCCAGCACCGGGACAGGAAAGGACACCATATATTTT. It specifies CASTGTGKDTIYF.

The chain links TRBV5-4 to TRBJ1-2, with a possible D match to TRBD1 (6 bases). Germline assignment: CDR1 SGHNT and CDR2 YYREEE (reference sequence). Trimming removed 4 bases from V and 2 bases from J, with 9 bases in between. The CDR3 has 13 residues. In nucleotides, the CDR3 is TGTGCCAGCAGCCCAGGGGACAACTATGGCTACACCTTC. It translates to CASSPGDNYGYTF.

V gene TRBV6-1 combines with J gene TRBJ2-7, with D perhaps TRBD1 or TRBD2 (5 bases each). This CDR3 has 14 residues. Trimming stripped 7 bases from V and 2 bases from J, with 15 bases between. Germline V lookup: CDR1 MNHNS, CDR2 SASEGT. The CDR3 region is CASTQGQGPYEQYF. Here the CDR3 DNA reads TGTGCCAGCACCCAGGGTCAGGGACCCTACGAGCAGTACTTC.

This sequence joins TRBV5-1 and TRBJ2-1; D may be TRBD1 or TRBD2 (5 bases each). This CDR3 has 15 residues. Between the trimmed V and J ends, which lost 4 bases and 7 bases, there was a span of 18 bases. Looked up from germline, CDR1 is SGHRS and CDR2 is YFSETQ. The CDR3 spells CASSQVPGTFNEQFF. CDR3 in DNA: TGCGCCAGCAGCCAAGTACCGGGGACCTTTAATGAGCAGTTCTTC.

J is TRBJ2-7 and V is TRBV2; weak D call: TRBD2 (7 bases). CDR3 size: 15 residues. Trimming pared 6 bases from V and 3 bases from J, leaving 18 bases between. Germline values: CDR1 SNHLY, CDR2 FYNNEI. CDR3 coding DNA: TGTGCCAGCAGAAGGGAGGGGGGCGCTGGCTACGAGCAGTACTTC. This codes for CASRREGGAGYEQYF.

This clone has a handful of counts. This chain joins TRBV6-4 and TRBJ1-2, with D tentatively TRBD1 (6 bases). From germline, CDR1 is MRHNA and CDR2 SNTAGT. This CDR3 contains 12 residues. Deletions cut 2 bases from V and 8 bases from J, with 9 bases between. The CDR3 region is CASSDTTGGYTF. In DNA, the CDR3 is TGTGCCAGCAGTGACACCACAGGGGGCTACACCTTC.

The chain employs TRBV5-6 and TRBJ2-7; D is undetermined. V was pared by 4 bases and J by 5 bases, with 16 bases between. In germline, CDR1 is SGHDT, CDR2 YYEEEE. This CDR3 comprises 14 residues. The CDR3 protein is CASSLRPGSHEQYF. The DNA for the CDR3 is TGTGCCAGCAGCCTACGGCCTGGGTCCCACGAGCAGTACTTC. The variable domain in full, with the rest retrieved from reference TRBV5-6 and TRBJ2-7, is DAGVTQSPTHLIKTRGQQVTLRCSPKSGHDTVSWYQQALGQGPQFIFQYYEEEERQRGNFPDRFSGHQFPNYSSELNVNALLLGDSALYLCASSLRPGSHEQYFGPGTRLTVT.

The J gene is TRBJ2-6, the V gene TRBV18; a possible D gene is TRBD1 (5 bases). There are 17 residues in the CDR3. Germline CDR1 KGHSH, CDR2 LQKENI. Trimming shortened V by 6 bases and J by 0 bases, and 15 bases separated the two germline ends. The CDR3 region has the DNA TGTGCCAGCTCCTTCAGGGTTGAGAGCTCTGGGGCCAACGTCCTGACTTTC. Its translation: CASSFRVESSGANVLTF. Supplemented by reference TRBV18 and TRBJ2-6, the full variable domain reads NAGVMQNPRHLVRRRGQEARLRCSPMKGHSHVYWYRQLPEEGLKFMVYLQKENIIDESGMPKERFSAEFPKEGPSILRIQQVVRGDSAAYFCASSFRVESSGANVLTFGAGSRLTVL.

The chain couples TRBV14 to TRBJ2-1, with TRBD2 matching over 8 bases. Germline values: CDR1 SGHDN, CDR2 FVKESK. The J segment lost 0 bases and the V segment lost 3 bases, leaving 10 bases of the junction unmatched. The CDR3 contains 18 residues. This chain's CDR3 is CASSQERGLQSSYNEQFF. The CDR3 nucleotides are TGTGCCAGCAGCCAGGAGCGGGGGTTACAGAGCTCCTACAATGAGCAGTTCTTC.

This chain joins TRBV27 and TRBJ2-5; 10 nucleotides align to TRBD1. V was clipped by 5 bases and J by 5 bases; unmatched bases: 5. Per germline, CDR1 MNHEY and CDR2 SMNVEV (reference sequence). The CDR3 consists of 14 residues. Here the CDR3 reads CASSRQGARETQYF. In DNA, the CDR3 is TGTGCCAGCAGTCGACAGGGGGCCCGGGAGACCCAGTACTTC.

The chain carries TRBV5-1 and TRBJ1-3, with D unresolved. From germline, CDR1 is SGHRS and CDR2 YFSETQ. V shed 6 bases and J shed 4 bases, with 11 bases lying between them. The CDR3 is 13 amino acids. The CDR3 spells CASTAYDGNTIYF. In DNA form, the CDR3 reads TGCGCCAGCACAGCATACGACGGAAACACCATATATTTT.

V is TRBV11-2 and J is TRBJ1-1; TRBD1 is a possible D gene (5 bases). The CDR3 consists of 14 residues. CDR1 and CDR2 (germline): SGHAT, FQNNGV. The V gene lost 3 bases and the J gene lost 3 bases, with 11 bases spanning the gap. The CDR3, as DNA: TGTGCCAGCAGCTTTAAGTGGGGGGACACTGAAGCTTTCTTT. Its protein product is CASSFKWGDTEAFF.

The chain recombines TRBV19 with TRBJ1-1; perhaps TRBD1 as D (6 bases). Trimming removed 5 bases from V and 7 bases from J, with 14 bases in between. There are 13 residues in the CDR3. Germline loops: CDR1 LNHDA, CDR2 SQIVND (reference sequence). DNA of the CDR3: TGTGCCAGTAGTGTACAGGGAGGTGGTGAAGCTTTCTTT. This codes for CASSVQGGGEAFF.

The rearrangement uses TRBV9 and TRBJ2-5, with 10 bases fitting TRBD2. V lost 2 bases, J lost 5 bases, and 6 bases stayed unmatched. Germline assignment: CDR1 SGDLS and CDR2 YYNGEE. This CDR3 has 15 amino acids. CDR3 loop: CASSVASGGWETQYF. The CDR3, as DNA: TGTGCCAGCAGCGTGGCTAGCGGGGGTTGGGAGACCCAGTACTTC. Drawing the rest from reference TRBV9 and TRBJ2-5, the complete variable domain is DSGVTQTPKHLITATGQRVTLRCSPRSGDLSVYWYQQSLDQGLQFLIQYYNGEERAKGNILERFSAQQFPDLHSELNLSSLELGDSALYFCASSVASGGWETQYFGPGTRLLVL.

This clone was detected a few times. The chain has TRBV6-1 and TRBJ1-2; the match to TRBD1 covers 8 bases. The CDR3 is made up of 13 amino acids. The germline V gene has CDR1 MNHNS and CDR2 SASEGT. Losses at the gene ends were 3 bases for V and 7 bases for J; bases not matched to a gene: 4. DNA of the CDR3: TGTGCCAGCAGTGATATGGACAGGGCTGGCTACACCTTC. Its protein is CASSDMDRAGYTF.

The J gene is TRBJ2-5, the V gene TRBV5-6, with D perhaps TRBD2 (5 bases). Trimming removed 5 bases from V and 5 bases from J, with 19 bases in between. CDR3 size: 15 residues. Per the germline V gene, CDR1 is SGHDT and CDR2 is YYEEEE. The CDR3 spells CASSRASRSGETQYF. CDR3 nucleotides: TGTGCCAGCAGTAGGGCTTCTAGGTCGGGGGAGACCCAGTACTTC.

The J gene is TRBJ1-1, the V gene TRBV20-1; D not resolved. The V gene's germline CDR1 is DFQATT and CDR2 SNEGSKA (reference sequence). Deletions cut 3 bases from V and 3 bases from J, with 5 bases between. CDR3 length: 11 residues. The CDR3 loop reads CSASPHTEAFF. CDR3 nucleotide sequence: TGCAGTGCTAGCCCGCACACTGAAGCTTTCTTT.

The CDR3 nucleotides are TGCGCCAGCAGTGAAGGGGGAGGGGATCAGCCCCAGCATTTT. Translated, it gives CASSEGGGDQPQHF. V is TRBV10-2 and J is TRBJ1-5; possibly TRBD1 for D (6 bases). The CDR3 is 14 residues long. Germline CDR1 is WSHSY and CDR2 is SAAADI. Trimming pared 3 bases from V and 5 bases from J, leaving 11 bases between.

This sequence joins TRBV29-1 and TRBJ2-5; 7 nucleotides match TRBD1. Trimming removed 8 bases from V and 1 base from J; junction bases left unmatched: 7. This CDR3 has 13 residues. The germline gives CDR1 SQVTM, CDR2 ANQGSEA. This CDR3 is CSSRGLPQETQYF. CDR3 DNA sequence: TGCAGCTCTAGGGGGCTACCCCAAGAGACCCAGTACTTC. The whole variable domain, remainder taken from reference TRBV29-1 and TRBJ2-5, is SAVISQKPSRDICQRGTSLTIQCQVDSQVTMMFWYRQQPGQSLTLIATANQGSEATYESGFVIDKFPISRPNLTFSTLTVSNMSPEDSSIYLCSSRGLPQETQYFGPGTRLLVL.

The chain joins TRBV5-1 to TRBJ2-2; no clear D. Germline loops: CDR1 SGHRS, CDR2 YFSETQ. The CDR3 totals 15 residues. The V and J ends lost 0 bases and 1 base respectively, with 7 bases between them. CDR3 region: CASSLGQQNTGELFF. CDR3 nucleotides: TGCGCCAGCAGCTTGGGGCAACAGAACACCGGGGAGCTGTTTTTT. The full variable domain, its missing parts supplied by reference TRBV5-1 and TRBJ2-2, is KAGVTQTPRYLIKTRGQQVTLSCSPISGHRSVSWYQQTPGQGLQFLFEYFSETQRNKGNFPGRFSGRQFSNSRSEMNVSTLELGDSALYLCASSLGQQNTGELFFGEGSRLTVL.

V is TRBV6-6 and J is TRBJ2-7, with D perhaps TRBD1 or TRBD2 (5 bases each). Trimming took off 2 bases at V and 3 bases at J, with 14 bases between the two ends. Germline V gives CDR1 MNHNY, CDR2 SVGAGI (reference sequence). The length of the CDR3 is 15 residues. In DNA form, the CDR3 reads TGTGCCAGCAGTTACGGGCAGGGAGTGTTCTACGAGCAGTACTTC. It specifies CASSYGQGVFYEQYF.

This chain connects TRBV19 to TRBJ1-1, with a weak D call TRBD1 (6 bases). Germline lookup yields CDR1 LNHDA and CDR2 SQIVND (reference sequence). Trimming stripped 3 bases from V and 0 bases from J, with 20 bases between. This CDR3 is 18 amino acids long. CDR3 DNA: TGTGCCAGTAGTATTGGGGGGCCGGGTTTCCGTTTGAACACTGAAGCTTTCTTT. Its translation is CASSIGGPGFRLNTEAFF.

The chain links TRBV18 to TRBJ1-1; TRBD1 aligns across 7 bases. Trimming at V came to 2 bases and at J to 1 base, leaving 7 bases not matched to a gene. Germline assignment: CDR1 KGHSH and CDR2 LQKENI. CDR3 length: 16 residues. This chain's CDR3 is CASSPGTAFGNTEAFF. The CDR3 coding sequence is TGTGCCAGCTCACCAGGGACAGCCTTCGGGAACACTGAAGCTTTCTTT. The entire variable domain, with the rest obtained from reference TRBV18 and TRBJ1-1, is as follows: NAGVMQNPRHLVRRRGQEARLRCSPMKGHSHVYWYRQLPEEGLKFMVYLQKENIIDESGMPKERFSAEFPKEGPSILRIQQVVRGDSAAYFCASSPGTAFGNTEAFFGQGTRLTVV.

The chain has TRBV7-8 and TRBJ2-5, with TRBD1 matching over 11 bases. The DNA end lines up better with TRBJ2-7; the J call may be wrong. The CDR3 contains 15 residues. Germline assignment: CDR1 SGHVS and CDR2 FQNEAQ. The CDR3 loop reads CASSVESGTGGEQYF. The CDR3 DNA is TGTGCCAGCAGCGTGGAGTCCGGGACAGGGGGCGAGCAGTACTTC.

CDR3 protein: CASTRPPGGEAFF. CDR3 DNA sequence: TGTGCCAGCACCCGACCGCCGGGAGGCGAAGCTTTCTTT. V gene TRBV27 combines with J gene TRBJ1-1; unclear D gene. The CDR3 sequence is 13 residues long. Germline V lookup: CDR1 MNHEY, CDR2 SMNVEV (reference sequence). V lost 7 bases and J 8 bases, leaving 17 bases between the germline ends.

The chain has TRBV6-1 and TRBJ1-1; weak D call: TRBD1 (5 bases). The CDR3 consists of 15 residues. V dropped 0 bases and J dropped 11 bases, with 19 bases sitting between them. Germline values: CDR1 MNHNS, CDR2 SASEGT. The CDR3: CASSEAWRGPLAAFF. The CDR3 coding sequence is TGTGCCAGCAGTGAAGCCTGGAGGGGTCCCCTGGCCGCTTTCTTT.

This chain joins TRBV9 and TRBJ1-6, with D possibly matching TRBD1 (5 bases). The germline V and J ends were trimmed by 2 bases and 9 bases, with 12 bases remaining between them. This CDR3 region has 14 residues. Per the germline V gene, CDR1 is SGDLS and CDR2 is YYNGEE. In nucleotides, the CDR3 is TGTGCCAGCAGCGTTACGCAGGGTCGTTCACCCCTCCACTTT. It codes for CASSVTQGRSPLHF.

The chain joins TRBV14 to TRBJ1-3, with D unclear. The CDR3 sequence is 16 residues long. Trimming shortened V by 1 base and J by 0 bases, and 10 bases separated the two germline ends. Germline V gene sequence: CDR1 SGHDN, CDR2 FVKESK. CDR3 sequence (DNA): TGTGCCAGCAGCCAAGCCAGGTCATACTCTGGAAACACCATATATTTT. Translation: CASSQARSYSGNTIYF.

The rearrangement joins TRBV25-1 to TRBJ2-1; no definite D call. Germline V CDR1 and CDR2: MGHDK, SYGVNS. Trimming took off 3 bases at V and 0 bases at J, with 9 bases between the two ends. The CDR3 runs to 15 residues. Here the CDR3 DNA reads TGTGCCAGCAGTGAGCGAGTCAGCTCCTACAATGAGCAGTTCTTC. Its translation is CASSERVSSYNEQFF.